The present TCR beta chain was sequenced within a study of cytomegalovirus exposure and HLA in healthy donors (dated by TCRdb to about 2017). Study-wide context: An earlier analysis of some 600 of the donors reported roughly 300 Gb of sequence data and 100 million to 120 million unique TCR beta sequences obtained from approximately 180 million T cells. An early release covering 500 to 750 HLA-typed donors comprised about 290 gigabases of sequencing data and approximately 80 million unique TCR sequences. Donor age, sex, ethnicity and CMV serostatus were compiled alongside the repertoire data. Rather than drawing on any new phenotypic data, the later analysis identified candidate immune exposures from TCR beta sequences and the way those sequences occurred across donors. Besides the first cohort of around 670 subjects, a separate validation cohort made up of 120 different subjects was used. Of the approximately 400 genotyped donors, around 81% fell in the genetic ancestry cluster associated with self-reported Caucasian donors. A later genetic analysis used genome-wide SNP genotypes for about 60% of the 666 donors, treating that subset as a discovery cohort. The T cell repertoires of 550 to 850 subjects were profiled by immunosequencing and related to cytomegalovirus serostatus. The number of typed donors differed by locus: about 629-640 for A, B, C, DRB1 and DQB1; 522 for DQA1; about 600 for DPA1; and roughly 470 for DPB1. Every discovery cohort repertoire had been produced on one sequencing platform. The aim of the study was to test whether cataloging public T cell receptors could identify signatures of past pathogen exposure. Both class I and class II loci were covered by HLA typing, at four-digit resolution. The study combined high-throughput TCR immunosequencing, statistical association of individual TCRs with disease status, and machine learning to predict cytomegalovirus infection status. Four to six DR-DQ haplotypes were handled as single units for association and clustering because linkage in the cohort was strong. Among roughly 400 genotyped donors of the cohort, an average of around 250,000 unique TCR beta nucleotide sequences was sequenced per donor, of which roughly 18% were non-productive. To decide whether each TCR beta V gene segment behaved as functional or pseudogenic, an earlier analysis of fewer than 750 of the donors relied on high-throughput TCR beta sequencing. A later analysis re-examined previously published TCR beta repertoires from over 500 donors and added high-resolution HLA genotyping to investigate patterns of TCR occurrence. General findings and caveats noted by the study authors: A total of around 150 TCR beta chains were listed by the study as associated with cytomegalovirus. Immune exposure information for the cohort was limited to CMV serostatus. A later genetic analysis associated a missense DCLRE1C variant with V-gene and J-gene trimming of TCR beta chains, and an independent cohort replicated the association. The earlier analysis of a few hundred of the donors excluded over 15 rarely observed V segments, including chromosome 9 orphons, because counts were too low. The sequencing pipeline was judged likely to have produced a cluster of highly shared sequence variants as a technical artifact. Broadly in line with IMGT annotations, most TCR beta V segments showed up in productive rearrangements about 87% or about 30% of the time in an earlier analysis of under 700 of the donors. While some public TCRs were present in many individuals, most TCR sequences turned up only very rarely across donors. In a later analysis, the rate of TCR association differed among HLA loci, with DRB1 alleles having the most associated TCRs and HLA-C alleles having the fewest. At a false discovery rate of 0.05, a later analysis linked around 15,000 TCR beta sequences to specific HLA alleles. According to a later analysis, parvovirus B19, influenza, CMV and Epstein-Barr virus appeared linked to several top co-occurrence clusters. A further reported finding was that TCR beta sequences accurately predicted the HLA-A and HLA-B alleles for most subjects in the first cohort. Three of the identified cytomegalovirus-associated TCR beta chains were confirmed in vitro to be specific for cytomegalovirus antigens. Assigning TCR associations to individual alleles was difficult when HLA alleles, especially DR and DQ, strongly co-occurred. Sequencing depth was assumed to be roughly uniform across donors in the presence/absence analyses, though that assumption may not hold. The authors suggested that the approach could potentially be generalized to other disease states and immunological phenotypes. In both the original and validation cohorts, the classifier was reported to diagnose cytomegalovirus status with high specificity and sensitivity. A later genetic analysis reported fewer N-insertions in productive TCRs among donors in an Asian-associated ancestry cluster than the roughly 670-donor mean. According to a later analysis, most CMV-associated TCR beta chains appeared to be HLA-restricted, and the HLA associations seemed to be driven largely by CMV exposure. The 87-base-pair reads could not distinguish some IMGT-functional V segments, including TRBV6-2 and TRBV6-3, so those segments were excluded. Linkage disequilibrium might explain the correlated functional status among segregating V segments, but an unknown experimental factor could not be excluded. The cohort was sequenced for TCR beta chains only, and without alpha or paired-chain data the features that could be detected were limited. Because HLA typing was unavailable for some donors at each locus, only the typed subset was used in association tests. In a later analysis, HLA-associated TCR beta chains showed more clonal expansion and lower generation probabilities than non-associated chains that were equally common.

In total, 630 or so healthy bone marrow donors made up the cohort. All cohort members were sampled while nominally healthy, although unrecorded immune exposures were likely present. The donor was CMV seronegative and belonged to the group of 352 seronegative cohort members. Every donor gave a peripheral blood sample, and the peripheral blood mononuclear cells from that sample were used for TCR beta sequencing. The Qiagen DNeasy Blood Extraction Kit was used to extract genomic DNA from the blood cell samples. The library was obtained by the immunoSEQ multiplex PCR assay. The multiplex PCR relied on a mix of 60 forward primers for TCR Vbeta segments and 13 reverse primers for TCR Jbeta segments. The CDR3 region of rearranged TCR beta genes was amplified from genomic DNA by a multiplex PCR assay. Amplified TCR beta libraries were sequenced as 87-base-pair reads on the Illumina HiSeq System. The study's own analysis went as follows. Across the 670 or so repertoires, a later analysis counted 75 million to 90 million unique TCR beta chains, roughly 11 million of which were shared by at least two donors. Raw reads were error-corrected and collapsed into unique sequences by a nearest-neighbor algorithm in which closely related sequences were merged to remove PCR and sequencing errors. Alignment of CDR3 sequences to IMGT reference sequences was used to assign V, D and J gene segments. For a sequence to be retained, a match of at least six nucleotides was required to both a V gene segment and a J gene segment. Rearrangements were called productive when the CDR3 lacked stop codons and stayed in frame with V and J; all others were non-productive. CDR3 was defined by IMGT convention, running from the second conserved V-encoded cysteine to the conserved J-encoded phenylalanine. The earlier analysis of approximately 590 of the donors excluded any sequence lacking an unambiguous match to a single V gene segment. In an earlier analysis of some 590 of the donors, V segments were called functional above 56.7% productive rearrangements and were called segregating when the between-donor standard deviation exceeded 5%. To diagnose cytomegalovirus status from the catalog of TCR beta chain sequences, a statistical classification framework was built. A later analysis assigned V and J genes by comparing TCR nucleotide sequences with IMGT/GENE-DB human TR gene sequences. The TCRdist pipeline was used in a later analysis to assign CDR3 sequences and most-parsimonious VDJ recombination scenarios. In a later analysis, every TCR beta chain was defined by the combination of its CDR3 amino acid sequence and its V-gene family, and reads without a unique V-gene family were dropped. As a way to deal with suspected cross-contamination and a sequencing artifact, a later analysis dropped over 550 nucleotide sequences that were highly shared and had low generation probability. For each public chain, a later analysis derived a clonal expansion index from normalized ranks of inferred template counts within each repertoire. In a later analysis, generation probabilities were computed with a VDJ recombination model fitted to out-of-frame rearrangements, and the resulting probabilities were checked against IGoR. In a later analysis, TCR-TCR, TCR-HLA and TCR-CMV co-occurrence was scored with hypergeometric tests, and a repertoire-size bias correction was applied to TCR pairs. To estimate false discovery rates, a later analysis permuted the HLA or CMV assignments 20 times. In a later analysis, co-occurring TCRs were grouped with DBSCAN, and TCRdist sequence similarity was added when clustering was performed within HLA-allele-positive subsets. Co-occurrence clustering excluded repertoires with fewer than 30,000 or more than 120,000 public chains, plus five with anomalous nucleotide sharing. The clones in this table, taken by TCRdb from immuneACCESS, are in-frame only. Not every clone is retained; where verified, under half of the shortfall comes from an unresolved V gene, and the cause of the rest is unknown. That table supplies the V and J calls and clone size; D and trimming were determined from the DNA. This sample lists fewer than 200,000 clones; about four fifths were detected once. The top ten constitute less than 2% of the sample.

Concerning this clone: This clone's antigen is unknown. No base quality information exists; no much larger clone differs at one position.

Including cysteine and phenylalanine, the CDR3 has 15 amino acids. The read is trimmed to its CDR3 DNA, 45 bases read in frame from base 1. A distance of 15 bases separates the germline ends of V and J, which lose 4 bases and 4 bases respectively. The CDR1 and CDR2 encoded by the germline V gene are SGHRS and YFSETQ. Sequencing used PBMCs. This receptor was obtained from a woman under 30 in good health and CMV-seronegative. The chain employs TRBV5-1 and TRBJ2-1; the D gene is perhaps TRBD1, on 6 matching bases. Here the CDR3 is given as CASSHVQGSYNEQFF. The DNA reads TGCGCCAGCAGCCACGTACAGGGATCTTACAATGAGCAGTTCTTC.